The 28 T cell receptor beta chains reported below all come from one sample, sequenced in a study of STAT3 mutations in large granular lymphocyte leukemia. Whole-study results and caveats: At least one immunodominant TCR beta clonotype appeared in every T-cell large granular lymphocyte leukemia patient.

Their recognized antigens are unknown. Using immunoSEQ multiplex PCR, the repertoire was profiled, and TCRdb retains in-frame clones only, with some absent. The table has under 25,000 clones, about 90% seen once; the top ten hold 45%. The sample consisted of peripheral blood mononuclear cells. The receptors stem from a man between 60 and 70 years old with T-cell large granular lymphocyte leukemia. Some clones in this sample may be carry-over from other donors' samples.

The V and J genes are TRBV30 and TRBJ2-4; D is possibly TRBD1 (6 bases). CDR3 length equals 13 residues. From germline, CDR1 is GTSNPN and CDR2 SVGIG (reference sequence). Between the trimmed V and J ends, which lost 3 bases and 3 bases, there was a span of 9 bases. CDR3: CAWRQGGKNIQYF. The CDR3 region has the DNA TGTGCCTGGAGACAGGGTGGCAAAAACATTCAGTACTTC. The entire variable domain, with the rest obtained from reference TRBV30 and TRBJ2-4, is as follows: SQTIHQWPATLVQPVGSPLSLECTVEGTSNPNLYWYRQAAGRGLQLLFYSVGIGQISSEVPQNLSASRPQDRQFILSSKKLLLSDSGFYLCAWRQGGKNIQYFGAGTRLSVL.

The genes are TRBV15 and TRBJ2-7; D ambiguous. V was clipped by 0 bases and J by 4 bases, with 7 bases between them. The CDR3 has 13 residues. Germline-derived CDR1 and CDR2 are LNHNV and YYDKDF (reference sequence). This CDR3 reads CATSRDMGYEQYF. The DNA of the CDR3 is TGTGCCACCAGCAGAGATATGGGATACGAGCAGTACTTC.

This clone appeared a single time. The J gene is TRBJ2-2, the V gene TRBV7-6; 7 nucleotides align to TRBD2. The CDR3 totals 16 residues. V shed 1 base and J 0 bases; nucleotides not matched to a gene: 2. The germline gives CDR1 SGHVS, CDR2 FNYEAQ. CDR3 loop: CASSLVSGANTGELFF. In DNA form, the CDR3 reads TGTGCCAGCAGCTTAGTGAGCGGGGCGAACACCGGGGAGCTGTTTTTT.

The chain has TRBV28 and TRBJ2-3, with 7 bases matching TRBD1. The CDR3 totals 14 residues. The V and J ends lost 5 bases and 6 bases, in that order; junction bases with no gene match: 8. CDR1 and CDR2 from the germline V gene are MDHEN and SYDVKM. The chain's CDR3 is CASSPSGTVDTQYF. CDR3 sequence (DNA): TGTGCCAGCAGTCCCTCAGGGACAGTCGATACGCAGTATTTT. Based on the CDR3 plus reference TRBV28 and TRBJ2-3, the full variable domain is DVKVTQSSRYLVKRTGEKVFLECVQDMDHENMFWYRQDPGLGLRLIYFSYDVKMKEKGDIPEGYSVSREKKERFSLILESASTNQTSMYLCASSPSGTVDTQYFGPGTRLTVL.

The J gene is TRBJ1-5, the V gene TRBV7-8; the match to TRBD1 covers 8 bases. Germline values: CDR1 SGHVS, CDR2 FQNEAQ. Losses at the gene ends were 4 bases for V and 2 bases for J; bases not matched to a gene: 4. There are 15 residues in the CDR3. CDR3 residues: CASSSRGRGNQPQHF. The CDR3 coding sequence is TGTGCCAGCAGCTCCAGGGGGCGCGGCAATCAGCCCCAGCATTTT.

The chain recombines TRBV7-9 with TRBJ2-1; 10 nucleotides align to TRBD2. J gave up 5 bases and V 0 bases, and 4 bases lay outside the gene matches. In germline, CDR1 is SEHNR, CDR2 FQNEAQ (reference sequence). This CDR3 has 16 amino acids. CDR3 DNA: TGTGCCAGCAGCTTAGCGCTAGCGGGAGCGCACAATGAGCAGTTCTTC. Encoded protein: CASSLALAGAHNEQFF.

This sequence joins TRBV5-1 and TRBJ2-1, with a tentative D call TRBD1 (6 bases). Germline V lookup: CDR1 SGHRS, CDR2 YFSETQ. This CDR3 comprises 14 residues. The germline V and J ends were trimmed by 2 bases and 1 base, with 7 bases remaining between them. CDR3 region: CASSLGQSYNEQFF. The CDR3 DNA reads TGCGCCAGCAGCTTAGGACAGTCCTACAATGAGCAGTTCTTC.

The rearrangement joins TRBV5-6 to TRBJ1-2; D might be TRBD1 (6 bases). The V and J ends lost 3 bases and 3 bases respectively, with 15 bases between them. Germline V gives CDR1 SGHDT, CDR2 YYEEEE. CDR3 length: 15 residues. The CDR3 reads CASSSTTGYYYGYTF. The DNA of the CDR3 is TGTGCCAGCAGCTCCACAACAGGGTATTACTATGGCTACACCTTC.

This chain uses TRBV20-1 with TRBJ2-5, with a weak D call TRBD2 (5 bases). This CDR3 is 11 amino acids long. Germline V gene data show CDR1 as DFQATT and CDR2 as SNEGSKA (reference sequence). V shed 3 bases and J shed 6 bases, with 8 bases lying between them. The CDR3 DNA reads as TGCAGTGCTAGGGAGGTGAAGACCCAGTACTTC. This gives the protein CSAREVKTQYF.

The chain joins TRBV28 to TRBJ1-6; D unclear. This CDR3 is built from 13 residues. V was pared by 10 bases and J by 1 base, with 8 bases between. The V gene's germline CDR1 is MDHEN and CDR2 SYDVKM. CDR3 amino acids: CATRTSYNSPLHF. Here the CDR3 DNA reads TGTGCCACCCGAACATCCTATAATTCACCCCTCCACTTT.

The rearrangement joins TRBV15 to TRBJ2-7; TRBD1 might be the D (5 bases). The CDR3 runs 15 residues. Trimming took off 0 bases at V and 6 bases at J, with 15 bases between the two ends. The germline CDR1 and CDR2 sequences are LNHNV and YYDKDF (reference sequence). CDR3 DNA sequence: TGTGCCACCAGCAGAGATTATCCAGGGTCCAGCGAGCAGTACTTC. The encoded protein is CATSRDYPGSSEQYF.

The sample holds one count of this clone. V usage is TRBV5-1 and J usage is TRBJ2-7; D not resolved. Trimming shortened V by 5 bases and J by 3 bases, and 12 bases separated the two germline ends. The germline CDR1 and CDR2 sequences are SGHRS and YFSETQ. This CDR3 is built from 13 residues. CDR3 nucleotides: TGCGCCAGCAGTTCCAGGACGAACTACGAGCAGTACTTC. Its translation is CASSSRTNYEQYF. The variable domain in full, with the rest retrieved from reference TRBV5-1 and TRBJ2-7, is KAGVTQTPRYLIKTRGQQVTLSCSPISGHRSVSWYQQTPGQGLQFLFEYFSETQRNKGNFPGRFSGRQFSNSRSEMNVSTLELGDSALYLCASSSRTNYEQYFGPGTRLTVT.

CDR3 in DNA: TGTGCCAGCAGGATTGGGACAGCTGTGAACACTGAAGCTTTCTTT. Amino acid sequence: CASRIGTAVNTEAFF. The genes are TRBV2 and TRBJ1-1, with TRBD1 identical over 7 bases. Germline V CDR1 and CDR2: SNHLY, FYNNEI. The CDR3 loop spans 15 amino acids. V was clipped by 6 bases and J by 0 bases; unmatched bases: 7. The full variable domain, with the rest looked up from reference TRBV2 and TRBJ1-1, is EPEVTQTPSHQVTQMGQEVILRCVPISNHLYFYWYRQILGQKVEFLVSFYNNEISEKSEIFDDQFSVERPDGSNFTLKIRSTKLEDSAMYFCASRIGTAVNTEAFFGQGTRLTVV.

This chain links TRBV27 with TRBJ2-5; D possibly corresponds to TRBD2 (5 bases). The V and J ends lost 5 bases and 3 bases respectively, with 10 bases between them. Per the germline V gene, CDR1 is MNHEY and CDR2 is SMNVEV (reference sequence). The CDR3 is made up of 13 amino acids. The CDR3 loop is CASSPGVKETQYF. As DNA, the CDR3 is TGTGCCAGCAGTCCCGGGGTAAAAGAGACCCAGTACTTC.

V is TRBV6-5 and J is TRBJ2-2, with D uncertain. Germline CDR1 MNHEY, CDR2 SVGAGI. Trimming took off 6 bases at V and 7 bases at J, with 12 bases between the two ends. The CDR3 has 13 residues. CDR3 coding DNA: TGTGCCAGCAGCGCCCATGCGAGCGGGGAGCTGTTTTTT. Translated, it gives CASSAHASGELFF.

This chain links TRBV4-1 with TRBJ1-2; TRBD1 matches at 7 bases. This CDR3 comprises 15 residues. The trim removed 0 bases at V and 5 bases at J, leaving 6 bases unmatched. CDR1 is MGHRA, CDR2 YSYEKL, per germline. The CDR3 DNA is TGCGCCAGCAGCCAAGATGATAGGGGGCCATATGGCTACACCTTC. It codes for CASSQDDRGPYGYTF.

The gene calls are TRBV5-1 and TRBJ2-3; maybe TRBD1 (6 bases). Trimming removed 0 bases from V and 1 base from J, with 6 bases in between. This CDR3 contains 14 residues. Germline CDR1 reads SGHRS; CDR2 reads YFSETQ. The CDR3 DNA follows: TGCGCCAGCAGCTTGGAGGGGGGCACAGATACGCAGTATTTT. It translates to CASSLEGGTDTQYF.

CDR3 residues: CASSDPVTEAFF. CDR3 DNA: TGTGCCAGCAGTGACCCGGTGACTGAAGCTTTCTTT. This chain uses TRBV28 with TRBJ1-1; D uncertain. The CDR3 has 12 residues. Germline CDR1 is MDHEN and CDR2 is SYDVKM. Trimming took off 5 bases at V and 5 bases at J, with 9 bases between the two ends.

For the CDR3, the DNA is TGTGCCAGCAGCTTAATGGACGTGAACACTGAAGCTTTCTTT. Translation: CASSLMDVNTEAFF. This chain uses TRBV7-9 with TRBJ1-1; D gene unclear. Trimming took 2 bases from V and 0 from J, leaving 7 bases between them. The CDR3 consists of 14 residues. The V gene's germline CDR1 is SEHNR and CDR2 FQNEAQ (reference sequence).

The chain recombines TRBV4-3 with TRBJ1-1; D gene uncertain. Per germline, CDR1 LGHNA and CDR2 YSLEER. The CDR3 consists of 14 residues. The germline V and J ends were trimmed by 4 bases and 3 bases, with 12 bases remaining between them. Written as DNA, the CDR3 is TGCGCCAGCAGCCTCAAACTTGGGGACACTGAAGCTTTCTTT. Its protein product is CASSLKLGDTEAFF.

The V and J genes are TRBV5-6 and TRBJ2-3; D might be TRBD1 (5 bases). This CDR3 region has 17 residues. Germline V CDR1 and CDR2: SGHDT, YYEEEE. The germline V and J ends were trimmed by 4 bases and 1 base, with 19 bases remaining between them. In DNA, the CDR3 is TGTGCCAGCAGCCTTCGTAGACAGTTGGGTGGCACAGATACGCAGTATTTT. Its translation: CASSLRRQLGGTDTQYF.

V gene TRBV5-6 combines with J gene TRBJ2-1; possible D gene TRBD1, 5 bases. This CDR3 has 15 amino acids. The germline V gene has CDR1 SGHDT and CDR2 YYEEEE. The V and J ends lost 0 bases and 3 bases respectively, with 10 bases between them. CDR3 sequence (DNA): TGTGCCAGCAGCTTGGGACAGACCAACTACAATGAGCAGTTCTTC. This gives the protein CASSLGQTNYNEQFF.

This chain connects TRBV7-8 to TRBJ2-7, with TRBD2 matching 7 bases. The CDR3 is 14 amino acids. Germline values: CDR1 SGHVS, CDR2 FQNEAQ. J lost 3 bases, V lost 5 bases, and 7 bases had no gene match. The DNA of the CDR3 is TGTGCCAGCAGCGGCCTATCGGGAGGCTACGAGCAGTACTTC. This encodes CASSGLSGGYEQYF.

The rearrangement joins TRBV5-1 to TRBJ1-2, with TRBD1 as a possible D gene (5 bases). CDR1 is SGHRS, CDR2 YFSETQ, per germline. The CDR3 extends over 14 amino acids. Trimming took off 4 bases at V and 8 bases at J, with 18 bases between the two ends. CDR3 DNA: TGCGCCAGCAGCCTTCAACCCGACAGTATCGGCTACACCTTC. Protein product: CASSLQPDSIGYTF. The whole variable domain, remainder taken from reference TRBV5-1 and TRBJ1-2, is KAGVTQTPRYLIKTRGQQVTLSCSPISGHRSVSWYQQTPGQGLQFLFEYFSETQRNKGNFPGRFSGRQFSNSRSEMNVSTLELGDSALYLCASSLQPDSIGYTFGSGTRLTVV.

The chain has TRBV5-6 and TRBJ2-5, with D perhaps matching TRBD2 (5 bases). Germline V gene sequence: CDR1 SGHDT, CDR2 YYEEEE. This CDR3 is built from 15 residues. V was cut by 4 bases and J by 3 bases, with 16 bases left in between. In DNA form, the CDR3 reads TGTGCCAGCAGCCCGAGGACTCCACTCAAAGAGACCCAGTACTTC. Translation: CASSPRTPLKETQYF. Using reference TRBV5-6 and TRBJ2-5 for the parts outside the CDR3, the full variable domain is DAGVTQSPTHLIKTRGQQVTLRCSPKSGHDTVSWYQQALGQGPQFIFQYYEEEERQRGNFPDRFSGHQFPNYSSELNVNALLLGDSALYLCASSPRTPLKETQYFGPGTRLLVL.

CDR3 nucleotide sequence: TGCGCCAGCAGCCAAGACTTAAGCGATACGCAGTATTTT. Translation gives CASSQDLSDTQYF. The chain links TRBV4-1 to TRBJ2-3; no clear D. CDR3 length: 13 amino acids. CDR1 is MGHRA, CDR2 YSYEKL, per germline. Trimming cost V 0 bases and J 6 bases, with 7 bases left between them.

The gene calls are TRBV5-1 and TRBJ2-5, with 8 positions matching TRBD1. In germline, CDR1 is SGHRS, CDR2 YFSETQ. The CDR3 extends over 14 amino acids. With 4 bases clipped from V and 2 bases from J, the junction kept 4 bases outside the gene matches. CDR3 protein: CASSPTGVQETQYF. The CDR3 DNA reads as TGCGCCAGCAGCCCGACAGGGGTTCAAGAGACCCAGTACTTC.

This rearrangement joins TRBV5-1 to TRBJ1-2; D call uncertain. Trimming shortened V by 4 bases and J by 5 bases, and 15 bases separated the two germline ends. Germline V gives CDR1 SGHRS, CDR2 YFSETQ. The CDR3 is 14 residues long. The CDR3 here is CASSPGRVNYGYTF. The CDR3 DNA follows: TGCGCCAGCAGCCCGGGGAGGGTTAATTATGGCTACACCTTC.